Below are 9 T cell receptor beta chains sequenced from a single sample in a study of early T cells in non-severe SARS-CoV-2 infection. TCRdb re-called the 5' RACE reads through MiXCR, storing one row per CDR3 protein. The data contain fewer than 85,000 distinct CDR3 sequences, around 13% of them singletons. The sequenced sample was whole blood. The receptors here all came from an adult who was a healthcare worker with PCR-confirmed SARS-CoV-2 infection or an uninfected control (not recorded which).

Comment on this clonotype: It may be a read error: a sequence one base away is much more abundant. This rearrangement joins TRBV2 to TRBJ1-2; no reliable D call. The CDR3 spans 13 residues. Germline assignment: CDR1 SNHLY and CDR2 FYNNEI. The DNA of the CDR3 is TGTACCAGCAGTGGGGAGTCAAGGGAGGGCTACACCTTC. Protein sequence: CTSSGESREGYTF.

V usage is TRBV28 and J usage is TRBJ2-3, with 8 bases identical to TRBD1. V dropped 6 bases and J dropped 1; count of bases not matched to a gene: 6. This CDR3 contains 15 residues. The germline V gene encodes CDR1 MDHEN and CDR2 SYDVKM. CDR3 protein: CASRGRDRRTDTQYF. For the CDR3, the DNA is TGTGCCAGCAGGGGCCGGGACAGGCGCACAGATACGCAGTATTTT.

The chain uses TRBV29-1 and TRBJ2-7; TRBD1 matches 9 bases. Germline V gene sequence: CDR1 SQVTM, CDR2 ANQGSEA. Trimming cost V 7 bases and J 0 bases; bases outside gene matches: 1. The CDR3 is 12 residues long. CDR3 sequence: CSAQGASYEQYF. For the CDR3, the DNA is TGCAGCGCACAGGGGGCCTCCTACGAGCAGTACTTC.

This clonotype has more than one count but fewer than ten. The J gene is TRBJ2-1, the V gene TRBV5-1, with D perhaps given as TRBD1 or TRBD2 (5 bases each). V gave up 0 bases and J gave up 8 bases, with 9 bases separating them. Germline CDR1 and CDR2: SGHRS and YFSETQ. This CDR3 has 13 residues. Here the CDR3 DNA reads TGCGCCAGCAGCTTGGTTGAGGGGCATGAGCAGTTCTTC. Its protein product is CASSLVEGHEQFF.

This clonotype was seen many times. The rearrangement uses TRBV11-2 and TRBJ2-6; the D is unclear. This CDR3 contains 15 residues. Trimming shortened V by 5 bases and J by 0 bases, and 8 bases separated the two germline ends. CDR1 is SGHAT and CDR2 is FQNNGV in the germline V gene. The CDR3 protein is CASSIYFSGANVLTF. CDR3 bases: TGTGCCAGCAGCATTTATTTCTCTGGGGCCAACGTCCTGACTTTC.

J is TRBJ2-1 and V is TRBV10-3; D is possibly TRBD2 (6 bases). The CDR3 contains 20 residues. Germline CDR1 ENHRY, CDR2 SYGVKD. Trimming removed 4 bases from V and 0 bases from J, with 25 bases in between. This chain's CDR3 is CAISGGGLALTRSSYNEQFF. CDR3 DNA sequence: TGTGCCATCAGTGGGGGAGGCTTGGCCCTAACCCGGAGCTCCTACAATGAGCAGTTCTTC.

Many counts were recorded for this clonotype. The chain has TRBV6-2 or TRBV6-3 and TRBJ1-1; D is possibly TRBD1 (6 bases). V was pared by 6 bases and J by 3 bases, with 17 bases between. This CDR3 contains 15 residues. CDR1 is MNHEY, CDR2 SVGEGT, per germline. The CDR3 coding sequence is TGTGCCAGCAGGGCTCGGAGGGGGACGTACACTGAAGCTTTCTTT. This encodes CASRARRGTYTEAFF.

This clonotype was recorded many times. The CDR3, as DNA: TGTGCCAGCAGCTTAGGAGCCAGGGAGGACTCACCCCTCCACTTT. It encodes CASSLGAREDSPLHF. This chain joins TRBV7-9 and TRBJ1-6; tentatively, D is TRBD1 (5 bases). The CDR3 extends over 15 amino acids. Germline CDR1 reads SEHNR; CDR2 reads FQNEAQ (reference sequence). V gave up 1 base and J gave up 10 bases, with 14 bases separating them.

The chain combines TRBV12-3 or TRBV12-4 with TRBJ2-3; TRBD1 matches at 7 bases. The CDR3 spans 13 residues. V was clipped by 8 bases and J by 0 bases; unmatched bases: 2. CDR3: CASRTGSTDTQYF. CDR3 coding DNA: TGTGCCAGCCGGACAGGCAGCACAGATACGCAGTATTTT.